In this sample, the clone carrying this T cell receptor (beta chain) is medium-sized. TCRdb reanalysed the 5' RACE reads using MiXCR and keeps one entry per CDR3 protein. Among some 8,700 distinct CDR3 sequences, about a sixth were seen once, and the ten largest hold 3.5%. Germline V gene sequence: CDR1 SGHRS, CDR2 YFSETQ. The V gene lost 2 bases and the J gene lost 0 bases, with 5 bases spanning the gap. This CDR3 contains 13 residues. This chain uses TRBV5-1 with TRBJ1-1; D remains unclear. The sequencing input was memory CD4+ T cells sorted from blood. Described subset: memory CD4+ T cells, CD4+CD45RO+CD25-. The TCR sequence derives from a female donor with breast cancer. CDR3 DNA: TGCGCCAGCAGCTTCAATCTGAACACTGAAGCTTTCTTT. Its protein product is CASSFNLNTEAFF.